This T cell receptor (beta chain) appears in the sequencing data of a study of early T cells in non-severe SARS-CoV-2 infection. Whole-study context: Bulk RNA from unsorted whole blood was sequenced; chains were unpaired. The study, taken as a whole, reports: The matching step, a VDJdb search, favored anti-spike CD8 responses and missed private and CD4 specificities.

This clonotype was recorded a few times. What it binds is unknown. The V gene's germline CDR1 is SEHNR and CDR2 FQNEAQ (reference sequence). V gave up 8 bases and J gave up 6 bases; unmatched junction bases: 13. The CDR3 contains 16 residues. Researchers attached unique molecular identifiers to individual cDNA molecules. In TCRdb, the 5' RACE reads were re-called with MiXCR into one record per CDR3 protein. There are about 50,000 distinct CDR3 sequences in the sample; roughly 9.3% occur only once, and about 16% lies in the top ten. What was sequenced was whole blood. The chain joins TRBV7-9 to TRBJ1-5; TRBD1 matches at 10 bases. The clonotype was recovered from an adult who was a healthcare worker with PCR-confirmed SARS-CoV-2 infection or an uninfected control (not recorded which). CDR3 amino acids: CASGPPGQGRGQPQHF. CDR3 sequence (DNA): TGTGCCAGCGGACCTCCGGGACAGGGGCGAGGTCAGCCCCAGCATTTT. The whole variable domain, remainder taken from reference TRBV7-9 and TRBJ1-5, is DTGVSQNPRHKITKRGQNVTFRCDPISEHNRLYWYRQTLGQGPEFLTYFQNEAQLEKSRLLSDRFSAERPKGSFSTLEIQRTEQGDSAMYLCASGPPGQGRGQPQHFGDGTRLSIL.